This T cell receptor beta chain was documented in a study of graft-versus-host responses after intestinal transplantation. About the study: All of the recipients had induction that used anti-thymocyte globulin, then tacrolimus and steroids for approximately 3 years.

General study points: Among circulating GvH clones, peak levels were associated with early post-transplant declines in HvG clones. Detection of GvH clones occurred in recipient marrow, and some had their first appearance in ileum or blood.

This clone was detected only once. Its target is not known. The repertoire was sequenced with immunoSEQ multiplex PCR; TCRdb's copy has only in-frame clones and lacks some. The profile shows approximately 94,000 clones, roughly 84% of them singletons. V lost 5 bases and J lost 2, with 12 bases in between. The germline gives CDR1 MNHNS, CDR2 SASEGT. CDR3 length: 14 residues. The TCR was taken from a human donor who was the organ donor for an intestinal transplant. The sample in question was unstimulated CD4+ T cells sorted from spleen or lymph node cells, obtained before transplant. The chain couples TRBV6-1 to TRBJ1-2, with unresolved D. CDR3 sequence (DNA): TGTGCCAGCAGTAATCGGATGGAAAACTATGGCTACACCTTC. Its protein product is CASSNRMENYGYTF.